Below, 14 T cell receptor beta chains from the same sample are listed, as sequenced in a study of T cells in women clearing cervical HPV infection. Profiled with immunoSEQ multiplex PCR; TCRdb holds only in-frame clones, not every one. This repertoire includes approximately 44,000 clones. Input material: blood buffy coat. All receptors come from a woman aged 18 to 75 with a cervical HPV16 infection that either progressed to CIN3+ or cleared (not recorded which).

With regard to this clone: The sequenced fragment ends 3 residues before the CDR3 boundary, so the rest is inferred from the germline J gene. The V and J genes are TRBV7-9 and TRBJ2-7, with 7 bases matching TRBD2. Germline V gene data show CDR1 as SEHNR and CDR2 as FQNEAQ (reference sequence). There are 13 residues in the CDR3. With 5 bases clipped from V and 3 bases from J, the junction kept 4 bases outside the gene matches. The sequenced CDR3 bases are TGTGCCAGCAGCCATGGGGGGGGCTACGAG. Encoded protein: CASSHGGGYE. The entire CDR3 sequence reads CASSHGGGYEQYF.

As to this clone: The read gets to within 3 residues of the CDR3 end, and the germline J gene fills in the rest. The chain carries TRBV5-3 and TRBJ2-1; TRBD1 might be the D (5 bases). TRBV5-3 belongs to the ORF category, with a function that is uncertain. V was pared by 0 bases and J by 6 bases, with 16 bases between. The CDR3 contains 16 residues. The CDR3 reads CARSLGGRVKGNEQFF. The sequenced CDR3 bases are TGTGCCAGAAGCTTGGGAGGCAGGGTAAAAGGCAATGAG.

Remarks on this clone: The read finishes 3 residues shy of the CDR3 end, and the germline J gene is used to complete it. The V and J genes are TRBV5-1 and TRBJ2-6; TRBD2 might be the D (6 bases). Between the trimmed V and J ends, which lost 2 bases and 2 bases, there was a span of 11 bases. Germline V gene sequence: CDR1 SGHRS, CDR2 YFSETQ. The CDR3 is made up of 16 amino acids. CDR3 DNA (partial): TGCGCCAGCAGCTTTCAGGGAGGAACTGGGGCCAACGTC. Residues: CASSFQGGTGANV. In full, the CDR3 is CASSFQGGTGANVLTF.

Of note for this clone: The read comes to an end 3 residues before the CDR3 does, leaving the germline J gene to fill in the end. The gene calls are TRBV10-2 and TRBJ1-2, with unresolved D. The V gene's germline CDR1 is WSHSY and CDR2 SAAADI. This CDR3 contains 17 residues. V gave up 0 bases and J gave up 3 bases, with 17 bases separating them. The CDR3 DNA, read in part, is TGCGCCAGCAGTGAGTCGATCGACGTGGCTGACTACTATGGC. Protein sequence: CASSESIDVADYYG. In full, the CDR3 is CASSESIDVADYYGYTF.

Of note for this clone: The read finishes 3 residues shy of the CDR3 end, and the germline J gene is used to complete it. The gene calls are TRBV19 and TRBJ1-5; the D gene is possibly TRBD1 (6 bases). The CDR3 runs to 13 residues. V was clipped by 7 bases and J by 6 bases, with 13 bases between them. Germline V gives CDR1 LNHDA, CDR2 SQIVND (reference sequence). The CDR3 bases that were read are TGTGCCAGTACCCAAGGGGGTCTTCAGCCC. It yields the protein CASTQGGLQP. The whole CDR3 sequence is CASTQGGLQPQHF.

On this clone itself: The CDR3 extends 3 residues past the end of the read, so its final part is completed from the germline J gene. The chain links TRBV19 to TRBJ1-6; 7 bases agree with TRBD1. Trimming took 10 bases from V and 0 from J; bases not matched to a gene: 12. Germline CDR1 reads LNHDA; CDR2 reads SQIVND (reference sequence). There are 17 residues in the CDR3. This chain's CDR3 is CATRSEQGSSYNSPLHF. Partial CDR3 DNA: TGTGCCACCAGGTCGGAACAGGGGAGCTCCTATAATTCACCC.

Regarding this clone: With the read ending 3 residues before the CDR3 end, the germline J gene is used to fill in that end. The gene calls are TRBV19 and TRBJ1-5; tentative D call: TRBD1 (6 bases). CDR3 size: 15 residues. V lost 1 base and J lost 7, with 14 bases in between. Germline V gene lookup returns CDR1 LNHDA and CDR2 SQIVND (reference sequence). CDR3: CASSIAPGAGQPQHF. Incomplete CDR3 DNA: TGTGCCAGTAGTATAGCGCCAGGGGCCGGGCAGCCC. The full variable domain, rest sourced from reference TRBV19 and TRBJ1-5, is DGGITQSPKYLFRKEGQNVTLSCEQNLNHDAMYWYRQDPGQGLRLIYYSQIVNDFQKGDIAEGYSVSREKKESFPLTVTSAQKNPTAFYLCASSIAPGAGQPQHFGDGTRLSIL.

Points on this clone: The CDR3 end lies 3 residues beyond the end of the read and is filled in from the germline J gene. The gene calls are TRBV5-1 and TRBJ1-2, with 7 bases aligning to TRBD1. The CDR3 runs 15 residues. CDR1 is SGHRS and CDR2 is YFSETQ in the germline V gene. V shed 4 bases and J 5 bases; nucleotides not matched to a gene: 11. CDR3 loop: CASSTGQVTGYGYTF. CDR3 bases read: TGCGCCAGCAGCACAGGACAGGTGACGGGGTATGGC.

As concerns this clone: Read data end 3 residues before the CDR3 end; the end is taken from the germline J gene. This chain connects TRBV20-1 to TRBJ1-5, with a tentative D call TRBD1 (5 bases). The V gene lost 3 bases and the J gene lost 2 bases, with 8 bases spanning the gap. The CDR3 covers 13 residues. Per the germline V gene, CDR1 is DFQATT and CDR2 is SNEGSKA (reference sequence). CDR3 DNA (partial): TGCAGTGCTAGGTCCAGGGGCAATCAGCCC. It translates to CSARSRGNQP. The full CDR3 is CSARSRGNQPQHF.

As to this clone: With the read ending 3 residues before the CDR3 end, the germline J gene is used to fill in that end. Other DNA sequences in the sample encode the same CDR3. The chain joins TRBV5-4 to TRBJ1-6; 7 nucleotides line up with TRBD1. Per germline, CDR1 SGHNT and CDR2 YYREEE (reference sequence). Trimming cost V 4 bases and J 4 bases; bases outside gene matches: 2. The CDR3 runs 14 residues. The DNA read from the CDR3 is TGTGCCAGCAGCCTGGGACAGTATAATTCACCC. Translation gives CASSLGQYNSP. The whole CDR3 sequence reads CASSLGQYNSPLHF.

With respect to this clone: From the germline J gene comes the end of the CDR3, since the read stops 3 residues before it. The chain links TRBV18 to TRBJ1-5; 8 nucleotides match TRBD1. Germline V gene sequence: CDR1 KGHSH, CDR2 LQKENI. The trim removed 3 bases at V and 8 bases at J, leaving 6 bases unmatched. The CDR3 extends over 14 amino acids. The CDR3 reads CASSPGQGLEPQHF. The CDR3 bases that were read are TGTGCCAGCTCACCCGGACAGGGTTTGGAGCCC.

About this clone: The sequenced fragment ends 3 residues before the CDR3 boundary, so the rest is inferred from the germline J gene. The chain links TRBV2 to TRBJ1-1; 9 positions agree with TRBD1. Germline V gene sequence: CDR1 SNHLY, CDR2 FYNNEI. The CDR3 is 14 amino acids. V lost 10 bases, J lost 4 bases, and 10 bases stayed unmatched. The CDR3: CATPDRGSGTEAFF. The part of the CDR3 DNA that was read is TGTGCCACCCCGGACAGGGGCTCGGGCACTGAA.

With regard to this clone: The missing CDR3 end, 3 residues past where the read stops, is filled in from the germline J gene. The chain is built from TRBV20-1 and TRBJ2-1; TRBD1 agrees at 12 bases. The germline gives CDR1 DFQATT, CDR2 SNEGSKA (reference sequence). The CDR3 consists of 14 residues. V shed 2 bases, J shed 8 bases, and the junction held 4 bases outside the gene matches. The sequenced part of the CDR3 DNA is TGCAGTGCTAGATGGGACAGGGGGCTGGATGAG. Protein product: CSARWDRGLDE. From start to end, the CDR3 is CSARWDRGLDEQFF.

The sequenced CDR3 bases are TGTGCCAGCAGCCCAACAGGGGGTTGGACCGGGGAG. Its protein product is CASSPTGGWTGE. Given in full, the CDR3 is CASSPTGGWTGELFF. V gene TRBV7-9 combines with J gene TRBJ2-2, with 8 nucleotides matching TRBD1. The read terminates 3 residues before the CDR3 end, so the remaining end is supplied by the germline J gene. Germline CDR1 is SEHNR and CDR2 is FQNEAQ (reference sequence). The CDR3 consists of 15 residues. V trimming: 5 bases; J trimming: 5 bases; junction bases outside the gene matches: 7.